This TCR beta chain was identified during a study of shared clonotypes between healthy human individuals. Produced via immunoSEQ multiplex PCR; TCRdb's table is partial and in-frame only. Of roughly 1,800,000 clones in the sample, less than 95% are singletons; the top ten hold 0.9% to 1.5%. As to this clone: Other DNA sequences within the sample encode an identical CDR3.

V lost 1 base and J 4 bases, leaving 11 bases between the germline ends. The germline gives CDR1 SGHAT, CDR2 FQNNGV. The CDR3 is 15 residues long. Terminally differentiated effector memory CD45RA+ cells were excluded by CCR7 positive selection of CD45RO-negative cells. The rearrangement uses TRBV11-2 and TRBJ1-5; tentatively, D is TRBD1 (6 bases). Material for sequencing was naive CD8+ T cells sorted from blood. The sequence was obtained from a man younger than 35 in good health. The CDR3: CASSLVGGSNQPQHF. CDR3 coding DNA: TGTGCCAGCAGCTTAGTGGGGGGCTCTAATCAGCCCCAGCATTTT.